These 21 T cell receptor beta chains originate from one sample sequenced in a study of cytomegalovirus exposure and HLA in healthy donors (dated by TCRdb to between 2016 and 2019). The library relied on the immunoSEQ multiplex PCR assay. For the multiplex PCR, a mixture combining 60 forward primers for TCR Vbeta segments and 13 reverse primers for TCR Jbeta segments was used. In its TCRdb copy, this immuneACCESS table keeps in-frame sequences only and misses some clones. Where compared with another copy, unresolved V genes explain less than half of these, and the others have no known cause. For this sample there are roughly 70,000 clones; more than 60% appear just once. The biggest ten clones account for 12% to 15% of the sample. Sequencing used PBMCs. Receptor source: a male donor in good health and CMV-seropositive.

This clone was recorded a few times. The chain's CDR3 is CASSLGRQGAIYEQYF. The CDR3 coding sequence is TGCGCCAGCAGCTTGGGTCGACAGGGGGCGATCTACGAGCAGTACTTC. V gene TRBV5-1 combines with J gene TRBJ2-7, with 10 bases that match TRBD1. J was trimmed by 3 bases and V by 0 bases; bases with no gene match: 6. The CDR3 consists of 16 residues. Germline CDR1 SGHRS, CDR2 YFSETQ.

The chain recombines TRBV11-3 with TRBJ2-3; TRBD2 matches 7 bases. In germline, CDR1 is SGHNT, CDR2 YENEEA. CDR3 length: 17 amino acids. V shed 5 bases and J 1 base; nucleotides not matched to a gene: 12. The CDR3 coding sequence is TGTGCCAGCAGCCCCGGTAAACTAGCGTATCGCACAGATACGCAGTATTTT. It translates to CASSPGKLAYRTDTQYF.

The V and J genes are TRBV30 and TRBJ2-7; possibly TRBD1 for D (6 bases). The CDR3 contains 12 residues. In germline, CDR1 is GTSNPN, CDR2 SVGIG (reference sequence). V lost 1 base and J 6 bases, leaving 10 bases between the germline ends. The chain's CDR3 is CAWSDREGEQYF. The CDR3, as DNA: TGTGCCTGGAGTGACAGGGAAGGCGAGCAGTACTTC.

V and J are TRBV7-7 and TRBJ2-5, with unresolved D. Trimming left V 3 bases short and J 1 base short, with 6 bases between. Per the germline V gene, CDR1 is SSHAT and CDR2 is FNYEAQ (reference sequence). The CDR3 extends over 13 amino acids. The CDR3 coding sequence is TGTGCCAGCAGCTTCGTCAGCCAAGAGACCCAGTACTTC. This codes for CASSFVSQETQYF.

The chain uses TRBV25-1 and TRBJ1-6, with no clear D. CDR3 length: 15 residues. The V end was cut by 4 bases, the J end by 7 bases, with 14 bases between. Germline-derived CDR1 and CDR2 are MGHDK and SYGVNS. This CDR3 reads CASSAPSGRNSPLHF. The CDR3 region has the DNA TGTGCCAGCAGTGCCCCCTCAGGCAGGAATTCACCCCTCCACTTT.

This rearrangement joins TRBV27 to TRBJ1-2; D call uncertain. Germline V gene lookup returns CDR1 MNHEY and CDR2 SMNVEV (reference sequence). The CDR3 is 14 residues long. V lost 0 bases, J lost 0 bases, and 5 bases lay in between. The CDR3 coding sequence is TGTGCCAGCAGTTTATCAACAGCTAACTATGGCTACACCTTC. Translating gives CASSLSTANYGYTF.

This clone has a handful of counts. The chain carries TRBV5-1 and TRBJ1-1, with TRBD1 as a possible D gene (5 bases). V was shortened by 0 bases and J by 1 base, with 7 bases between the two germline ends. The CDR3 contains 14 residues. The germline gives CDR1 SGHRS, CDR2 YFSETQ. For the CDR3, the DNA is TGCGCCAGCAGCTTGGGACAGACGAACACTGAAGCTTTCTTT. Its translation is CASSLGQTNTEAFF.

The chain recombines TRBV19 with TRBJ2-5, with 11 bases lining up with TRBD1. V lost 3 bases to trimming and J lost 4 bases; unmatched junction nucleotides: 4. The CDR3 spans 15 residues. Germline V gene sequence: CDR1 LNHDA, CDR2 SQIVND (reference sequence). The CDR3 loop reads CASSIGQGARETQYF. CDR3 DNA sequence: TGTGCCAGTAGTATTGGACAGGGGGCCCGAGAGACCCAGTACTTC. The variable domain in full, with the rest retrieved from reference TRBV19 and TRBJ2-5, is DGGITQSPKYLFRKEGQNVTLSCEQNLNHDAMYWYRQDPGQGLRLIYYSQIVNDFQKGDIAEGYSVSREKKESFPLTVTSAQKNPTAFYLCASSIGQGARETQYFGPGTRLLVL.

This clone has only a few counts. At one end, the junction sequence differs from germline, possibly due to a read error. This sequence joins TRBV7-9 and TRBJ2-5, with 10 bases lining up with TRBD1. The germline gives CDR1 SEHNR, CDR2 FQNEAQ (reference sequence). This CDR3 contains 12 residues. As DNA, the CDR3 is TGTTCCAGCAGGACAGGGGGGGAGACCCAGTACTTC. It specifies CSSRTGGETQYF. Together with reference TRBV7-9 and TRBJ2-5, the CDR3 gives the full variable domain: DTGVSQNPRHKITKRGQNVTFRCDPISEHNRLYWYRQTLGQGPEFLTYFQNEAQLEKSRLLSDRFSAERPKGSFSTLEIQRTEQGDSAMYLCSSRTGGETQYFGPGTRLLVL.

As for this clone: The CDR3 does not end in the conserved phenylalanine or tryptophan, so this is likely a read error. The V gene is TRBV7-2, the J gene TRBJ1-2; TRBD1 matches at 9 bases. CDR1 SGHTA and CDR2 FQGNSA come from the germline V gene. The CDR3 consists of 13 residues. V lost 7 bases and J lost 5; bases outside the gene matches: 5. CDR3 residues: CASTTGTGYGYTL. In nucleotides, the CDR3 is TGTGCCAGCACCACCGGGACAGGGTATGGCTACACCCTC.

The chain links TRBV9 to TRBJ2-3, with 7 bases that match TRBD2. The length of the CDR3 is 15 residues. In germline, CDR1 is SGDLS, CDR2 YYNGEE. The V and J ends lost 3 bases and 0 bases, in that order; junction bases with no gene match: 4. The CDR3, as DNA: TGTGCCAGCAGCGAGGGACTACCTAGCACAGATACGCAGTATTTT. Protein: CASSEGLPSTDTQYF.

This chain joins TRBV7-2 and TRBJ2-5; 9 nucleotides match TRBD2. Trimming cost V 6 bases and J 1 base; bases outside gene matches: 9. The germline V gene has CDR1 SGHTA and CDR2 FQGNSA. The CDR3 consists of 16 residues. The CDR3 protein is CASSPMRGGTQETQYF. CDR3 coding DNA: TGTGCCAGCAGTCCGATGCGGGGGGGGACCCAAGAGACCCAGTACTTC.

This clone was counted a few times. This chain uses TRBV9 with TRBJ2-2, with 8 bases matching TRBD2. The CDR3 covers 15 residues. V lost 0 bases and J lost 4; bases outside the gene matches: 2. The germline CDR1 and CDR2 sequences are SGDLS and YYNGEE. The CDR3 region is CASSVVSGGTGELFF. CDR3 nucleotides: TGTGCCAGCAGCGTAGTCAGCGGGGGCACCGGGGAGCTGTTTTTT.

The V and J genes are TRBV7-5 and TRBJ2-1; TRBD2 reflects the table's D call only, with no check against the DNA. TRBV7-5 is recorded as a pseudogene. This CDR3 comprises 14 residues. The CDR3 loop is CVRSGKRVYNEQFF. The DNA for the CDR3 is TGTGTCAGAAGCGGTAAGCGGGTTTACAATGAGCAGTTCTTC.

The chain recombines TRBV5-4 with TRBJ2-7; 9 positions agree with TRBD1. Losses at the gene ends were 0 bases for V and 3 bases for J; bases not matched to a gene: 4. This CDR3 is built from 15 residues. Germline V gives CDR1 SGHNT, CDR2 YYREEE (reference sequence). Here the CDR3 DNA reads TGTGCCAGCAGCTTGGACCCGGGACAGGGCTACGAGCAGTACTTC. Its translation: CASSLDPGQGYEQYF.

The rearrangement uses TRBV4-1 and TRBJ1-1; D is uncertain. The CDR3 extends over 13 amino acids. The germline V and J ends were trimmed by 0 bases and 6 bases, with 8 bases remaining between them. CDR1 and CDR2 (germline): MGHRA, YSYEKL. CDR3 sequence (DNA): TGCGCCAGCAGCCAAGAGAGGGCTCCTGAAGCTTTCTTT. Protein: CASSQERAPEAFF.

The CDR3 reads CATRVGGETEAFF. The CDR3, as DNA: TGTGCCACCAGGGTAGGGGGCGAGACTGAAGCTTTCTTT. This chain joins TRBV10-3 and TRBJ1-1; 7 nucleotides match TRBD1. V lost 10 bases and J lost 5; bases outside the gene matches: 10. The germline V gene has CDR1 ENHRY and CDR2 SYGVKD. The CDR3 has 13 amino acids.

The V and J genes are TRBV5-5 and TRBJ2-7; 7 positions match TRBD1. Germline CDR1 reads SGHKS; CDR2 reads YYEKEE (reference sequence). Trimming took 0 bases from V and 3 from J; bases not matched to a gene: 3. This CDR3 has 14 residues. The DNA for the CDR3 is TGTGCCAGCAGCTTGGGAAGGGGGCTCTACGAGCAGTACTTC. This gives the protein CASSLGRGLYEQYF.

The rearrangement joins TRBV21-1 to TRBJ1-4; the table's D call, TRBD1, has no DNA check behind it. TRBV21-1 is recorded as a pseudogene. The CDR3 runs 16 residues. The CDR3 DNA follows: TGTGCCAGCAGCCCCCGGGACAGGGTTAGTCATGAAAAACTGTTTTTT. Amino acid sequence: CASSPRDRVSHEKLFF.

The chain employs TRBV5-1 and TRBJ1-1; tentative D call: TRBD1 (6 bases). V was shortened by 4 bases and J by 1 base, with 11 bases between the two germline ends. CDR1 is SGHRS, CDR2 YFSETQ, per germline. The CDR3 length is 14 residues. CDR3 bases: TGCGCCAGCAGCCCCGGGACATCGAACACTGAAGCTTTCTTT. It encodes CASSPGTSNTEAFF.

The chain has TRBV5-6 and TRBJ1-2; D unclear. Deletions cut 1 base from V and 7 bases from J, with 5 bases between. The germline V gene has CDR1 SGHDT and CDR2 YYEEEE. The length of the CDR3 is 11 residues. The CDR3 reads CASSLRGGYTF. For the CDR3, the DNA is TGTGCCAGCAGCTTGCGAGGTGGCTACACCTTC.